This TCR beta chain was found in a study of T cells after yellow fever vaccination. Study context: The fractions with low cell numbers were processed using SMART-Seq v4 Ultra Low Input.

Germline V gene sequence: CDR1 SGHRS, CDR2 YFSETQ. Trimming cost V 2 bases and J 0 bases, with 8 bases left between them. This CDR3 has 15 amino acids. The table lists this clonotype with many counts. Antigen unknown. Study conclusions and caveats: A weaker but faster secondary response was observed, peaking on day 5 versus 15. Overall, a small share of clonotypes was seen in both CD4 and CD8 compartments.

In TCRdb, the 5' RACE reads were re-called with MiXCR into one record per CDR3 protein. The table lists 100,000 to 150,000 distinct CDR3 sequences, about 7.4% of them singletons. The receptor's source is a man aged 18 to 30 who received the YFV17D yellow fever vaccine. This chain connects TRBV5-1 to TRBJ1-4; unclear D gene. The sample consisted of CD4+ T cells sorted from PBMCs, taken 9 to 11 days after the first yellow fever vaccination. This CDR3 is CASSFNFATNEKLFF. The CDR3 bases are TGCGCCAGCAGCTTTAATTTTGCAACTAATGAAAAACTGTTTTTT.